This T cell receptor (beta chain) was sequenced for a study of beta chain features in type 1 diabetes. The study, taken as a whole, reports: Type 1 diabetes patients showed a moderate but significant shortening of TCRB CDR3s in all four CD4+ subsets.

The isolated RNA, all of it, was reverse transcribed, so expressed TCRB transcripts were what got sequenced. Libraries were prepared by immunoSEQ multiplex PCR; TCRdb keeps only in-frame clonotypes and omits some of them. This table has around 40,000 clones, roughly 70% appearing once. On this clone itself: Its antigen is not known.

The CDR3 has 16 amino acids. V shed 3 bases, J shed 2 bases, and the junction held 9 bases outside the gene matches. Germline V CDR1 and CDR2: SEHNR, FQNEAQ (reference sequence). The gene calls are TRBV7-9 and TRBJ2-5, with 7 bases fitting TRBD2. The sequenced sample consisted of Tregs from blood. This TCR was recovered from a woman aged 18-35 years with type 1 diabetes. The CDR3: CASSFIAWGGQETQYF. CDR3 in DNA: TGTGCCAGCAGCTTTATCGCTTGGGGGGGGCAAGAGACCCAGTACTTC. Full variable domain (rest looked up from reference TRBV7-9 and TRBJ2-5): DTGVSQNPRHKITKRGQNVTFRCDPISEHNRLYWYRQTLGQGPEFLTYFQNEAQLEKSRLLSDRFSAERPKGSFSTLEIQRTEQGDSAMYLCASSFIAWGGQETQYFGPGTRLLVL.